The entry below gives a single T cell receptor beta chain sequence along with its context. Its specificity is not known. One end of the junction varies from germline; a read error may be responsible. At the DNA level, this CDR3 is encoded by other sequences in the same sample as well. This sample stems from a study of cytomegalovirus exposure and HLA in healthy donors. Overall study: An analysis done earlier identified fewer than 140 million unique TCR beta sequences from about 179 million T cells. Study conclusions and caveats: Certain sequence variants were highly shared and formed a cluster, and this cluster was likely a sequencing artifact. In a later analysis, HLA-associated beta chains showed higher expansion and lower generation probabilities than comparable chains. Usually a TCR sequence was rare, but some public TCRs were found in many donors.

The CDR3 runs 16 residues. Germline V gives CDR1 SSHAT, CDR2 FNYEAQ (reference sequence). The PCR contained 60 Vbeta and 13 Jbeta primers. Produced via immunoSEQ multiplex PCR; TCRdb's table is partial and in-frame only. The data contain 140,000 or so clones, 70% to 90% of them singletons. Material for sequencing was PBMCs. The chain uses TRBV7-7 and TRBJ1-1; the match to TRBD1 covers 8 bases. The sequence came from a woman aged 40 to 50 in good health and CMV-seropositive. Here the CDR3 reads CASSHGTGGGITEAFF. Written as DNA, the CDR3 is TGTGCTAGCAGCCATGGGACAGGAGGAGGGATCACTGAAGCTTTCTTT. Full variable domain (outside the CDR3, taken from reference TRBV7-7 and TRBJ1-1): GAGVSQSPRYKVTKRGQDVTLRCDPISSHATLYWYQQALGQGPEFLTYFNYEAQPDKSGLPSDRFSAERPEGSISTLTIQRTEQRDSAMYRCASSHGTGGGITEAFFGQGTRLTVV.